Shown below are 28 T cell receptor beta chains from a single sample sequenced in a study of OX40 agonist ivuxolimab in advanced cancers. Sequencing used immunoSEQ multiplex PCR; TCRdb keeps in-frame clones, though not all of them. The table shows some 74,000 clones, with approximately 82% occurring only once. The source was CD4+ or CD8+ T cells sorted from blood, collected in a trial of the OX40 agonist ivuxolimab. All receptors come from an adult with an advanced solid tumor such as melanoma, head and neck, liver or kidney cancer.

V and J are TRBV2 and TRBJ2-7; D unclear. This CDR3 is built from 11 residues. V lost 6 bases and J lost 4, with 7 bases in between. Germline lookup yields CDR1 SNHLY and CDR2 FYNNEI. The CDR3 here is CASRYGYEQYF. The CDR3 DNA reads TGTGCCAGCAGGTATGGATACGAGCAGTACTTC.

The J gene is TRBJ2-1, the V gene TRBV5-1; 7 nucleotides line up with TRBD2. Germline CDR1 SGHRS, CDR2 YFSETQ. This CDR3 region has 15 residues. V gave up 0 bases and J gave up 12 bases; unmatched junction bases: 12. The CDR3 loop reads CASSLALGAGLGQFF. In DNA form, the CDR3 reads TGCGCCAGCAGCTTGGCCTTGGGAGCTGGACTAGGGCAGTTCTTC. Combining the CDR3 with reference TRBV5-1 and TRBJ2-1 gives the whole variable domain KAGVTQTPRYLIKTRGQQVTLSCSPISGHRSVSWYQQTPGQGLQFLFEYFSETQRNKGNFPGRFSGRQFSNSRSEMNVSTLELGDSALYLCASSLALGAGLGQFFGPGTRLTVL.

CDR3 in amino acids: CASSRDRVETQYF. DNA for the CDR3: TGTGCCAGCAGTAGAGACAGGGTAGAGACCCAGTACTTC. The chain recombines TRBV7-2 with TRBJ2-5, with 7 bases aligning to TRBD1. The CDR3 runs 13 residues. CDR1 SGHTA and CDR2 FQGNSA come from the germline V gene. Trimming removed 6 bases from V and 4 bases from J; junction bases left unmatched: 5.

The V call is TRBV11-2, the J call TRBJ2-7; no clear D gene. Germline CDR1 and CDR2: SGHAT and FQNNGV. Trimming took 5 bases from V and 6 from J, leaving 17 bases between them. The CDR3 runs 14 residues. The CDR3 loop reads CASSQSLSHAEQYF. For the CDR3, the DNA is TGTGCCAGCAGCCAAAGTCTAAGTCACGCCGAGCAGTACTTC.

V usage is TRBV11-2 and J usage is TRBJ1-3; 10 nucleotides match TRBD1. The germline V gene has CDR1 SGHAT and CDR2 FQNNGV. The junction had 4 bases not matched to a gene; V was cut back by 5 bases and J by 0 bases. The CDR3 covers 16 residues. The CDR3 sequence is CASSGQGVSSGNTIYF. For the CDR3, the DNA is TGTGCCAGCAGCGGACAGGGGGTCAGCTCTGGAAACACCATATATTTT.

Worth noting for this clone: In the same sample, other DNA sequences code for this CDR3. CDR3 residues: CASSPLSRNNEQFF. The CDR3 nucleotides are TGCGCCAGCAGCCCCCTTTCACGGAACAATGAGCAGTTCTTC. This chain uses TRBV4-1 with TRBJ2-1; D uncertain. Germline lookup yields CDR1 MGHRA and CDR2 YSYEKL. V shed 4 bases and J shed 5 bases, with 12 bases lying between them. This CDR3 spans 14 amino acids.

This chain links TRBV7-2 with TRBJ1-2; D call uncertain. V lost 1 base, J lost 7 bases, and 10 bases lay in between. The length of the CDR3 is 13 residues. Per germline, CDR1 SGHTA and CDR2 FQGNSA. CDR3 residues: CASSLDGKGGYTF. CDR3 sequence (DNA): TGTGCCAGCAGCTTAGACGGGAAGGGTGGCTACACCTTC.

This clone was seen more than once but under ten times. The CDR3 reads CASSLGTGYSNQPQHF. DNA for the CDR3: TGTGCCAGCAGCTTGGGAACGGGGTATAGCAATCAGCCCCAGCATTTT. The J gene is TRBJ1-5, the V gene TRBV5-8; D is unresolved. This CDR3 has 16 amino acids. The germline V gene encodes CDR1 SGHTS and CDR2 YDEGEE. V lost 0 bases and J 0 bases, leaving 10 bases between the germline ends.

This chain uses TRBV19 with TRBJ1-1, with D maybe TRBD1 (5 bases). There are 12 residues in the CDR3. With 6 bases removed from V and 6 bases from J, the gap between germline ends came to 11 bases. Germline V gene data show CDR1 as LNHDA and CDR2 as SQIVND (reference sequence). As DNA, the CDR3 is TGTGCCAGTAGGGAAGGGGTGGCTGAAGCTTTCTTT. It codes for CASREGVAEAFF.

This chain joins TRBV6-1 and TRBJ2-1, with TRBD1 identical over 8 bases. The CDR3 totals 16 residues. CDR1 is MNHNS, CDR2 SASEGT, per germline. V lost 4 bases, J lost 4 bases, and 9 bases stayed unmatched. As DNA, the CDR3 is TGTGCCAGCAGTGGATCTCAGGGGGCCGCTTACAATGAGCAGTTCTTC. It specifies CASSGSQGAAYNEQFF.

This chain uses TRBV6-6 with TRBJ2-1, with 9 bases aligning to TRBD1. Germline values: CDR1 MNHNY, CDR2 SVGAGI (reference sequence). The CDR3 runs 14 residues. Germline trimming cut 10 bases from V and 8 bases from J; bases unmatched to any gene: 12. The CDR3 region is CATTQGQGRDEQFF. The CDR3 coding sequence is TGTGCCACCACCCAGGGACAGGGACGCGATGAGCAGTTCTTC.

This clone was found once. V usage is TRBV18 and J usage is TRBJ2-5; D call uncertain. CDR3 length equals 13 residues. V lost 6 bases and J 5 bases, leaving 13 bases between the germline ends. Germline loops: CDR1 KGHSH, CDR2 LQKENI. CDR3 loop: CASSPGVSETQYF. CDR3 coding DNA: TGTGCCAGCTCTCCTGGGGTCTCGGAGACCCAGTACTTC. Drawing the rest from reference TRBV18 and TRBJ2-5, the complete variable domain is NAGVMQNPRHLVRRRGQEARLRCSPMKGHSHVYWYRQLPEEGLKFMVYLQKENIIDESGMPKERFSAEFPKEGPSILRIQQVVRGDSAAYFCASSPGVSETQYFGPGTRLLVL.

The chain combines TRBV14 with TRBJ2-1; TRBD2 aligns across 11 bases. The length of the CDR3 is 13 residues. Germline values: CDR1 SGHDN, CDR2 FVKESK. The V and J ends lost 9 bases and 9 bases, in that order; junction bases with no gene match: 7. CDR3 sequence reads: CASGTSGGGEQFF. The CDR3 nucleotides are TGTGCCAGTGGGACTAGCGGAGGCGGTGAGCAGTTCTTC.

The chain joins TRBV18 to TRBJ2-3, with D possibly being TRBD1 or TRBD2 (5 bases each). This CDR3 is 15 amino acids long. Trimming took off 2 bases at V and 1 base at J, with 10 bases between the two ends. Looked up from germline, CDR1 is KGHSH and CDR2 is LQKENI. CDR3 nucleotides: TGTGCCAGCTCACCAGAGGGGATACGCACAGATACGCAGTATTTT. Amino acid sequence: CASSPEGIRTDTQYF.

This clone was observed a single time. This chain uses TRBV7-2 with TRBJ2-2; 7 bases fit TRBD1. The germline V gene encodes CDR1 SGHTA and CDR2 FQGNSA. This CDR3 has 14 residues. The V segment lost 1 base and the J segment 5 bases; nucleotides outside the gene matches: 1. DNA for the CDR3: TGTGCCAGCAGCTTAGAGGGGGCGACCGGGGAGCTGTTTTTT. Its protein is CASSLEGATGELFF.

This clone appeared once. The gene calls are TRBV6-5 and TRBJ2-2; 9 bases are shared with TRBD2. J gave up 6 bases and V 4 bases, and 3 bases lay outside the gene matches. The germline CDR1 and CDR2 sequences are MNHEY and SVGAGI. The CDR3 loop spans 14 amino acids. The CDR3, as DNA: TGTGCCAGCAGTTCTGGGACTAGCCCCGGGGAGCTGTTTTTT. Amino acids: CASSSGTSPGELFF.

This chain uses TRBV29-1 with TRBJ2-2; 12 bases agree with TRBD2. The V gene's germline CDR1 is SQVTM and CDR2 ANQGSEA. J lost 4 bases, V lost 7 bases, and 7 bases had no gene match. This CDR3 is 15 amino acids long. Here the CDR3 reads CSAVGLAGSTGELFF. DNA for the CDR3: TGCAGCGCCGTTGGACTAGCGGGGTCCACCGGGGAGCTGTTTTTT.

CDR3 bases: TGTGCCAGCAGCCCCCCTACGGGGCAGGGTGAAGCTTTCTTT. It encodes CASSPPTGQGEAFF. The chain couples TRBV5-6 to TRBJ1-1; a weak D match, TRBD1 (5 bases). This CDR3 has 14 amino acids. Germline lookup yields CDR1 SGHDT and CDR2 YYEEEE. Trimming removed 4 bases from V and 7 bases from J, with 17 bases in between. Supplemented by reference TRBV5-6 and TRBJ1-1, the full variable domain reads DAGVTQSPTHLIKTRGQQVTLRCSPKSGHDTVSWYQQALGQGPQFIFQYYEEEERQRGNFPDRFSGHQFPNYSSELNVNALLLGDSALYLCASSPPTGQGEAFFGQGTRLTVV.

Of note for this clone: The same CDR3 arises from other DNA sequences in this sample as well. The chain couples TRBV4-1 to TRBJ2-1; the D gene is possibly TRBD2 (5 bases). The V gene lost 4 bases and the J gene lost 0 bases, with 10 bases spanning the gap. This CDR3 contains 15 residues. Germline V gene data show CDR1 as MGHRA and CDR2 as YSYEKL. The DNA for the CDR3 is TGCGCCAGCAGCCCCGCCGGACTCTCCTACAATGAGCAGTTCTTC. It codes for CASSPAGLSYNEQFF.

The gene calls are TRBV12-5 and TRBJ1-1, with no clear D. From germline, CDR1 is LGHNT and CDR2 FRNRAP. The V gene lost 7 bases and the J gene lost 0 bases, with 9 bases spanning the gap. The CDR3 totals 13 residues. CDR3 sequence: CASARTVNTEAFF. The CDR3 region has the DNA TGTGCTAGTGCTCGGACGGTGAACACTGAAGCTTTCTTT. Together with reference TRBV12-5 and TRBJ1-1, the CDR3 gives the full variable domain: DARVTQTPRHKVTEMGQEVTMRCQPILGHNTVFWYRQTMMQGLELLAYFRNRAPLDDSGMPKDRFSAEMPDATLATLKIQPSEPRDSAVYFCASARTVNTEAFFGQGTRLTVV.

The chain employs TRBV5-1 and TRBJ1-5; D call uncertain. With 4 bases removed from V and 8 bases from J, the gap between germline ends came to 16 bases. There are 14 residues in the CDR3. The germline V gene encodes CDR1 SGHRS and CDR2 YFSETQ. The CDR3 bases are TGCGCCAGCAGCCTGGACCCCACCATTAAGCCCCAGCATTTT. Its translation: CASSLDPTIKPQHF.

V gene TRBV28 combines with J gene TRBJ2-7; D remains unclear. V was shortened by 4 bases and J by 6 bases, with 16 bases between the two germline ends. Germline assignment: CDR1 MDHEN and CDR2 SYDVKM. The CDR3 has 14 residues. Here the CDR3 reads CASSSLASSGEQYF. CDR3 nucleotide sequence: TGTGCCAGCAGTTCATTGGCTAGTTCCGGCGAGCAGTACTTC.

This clone showed up just a few times. The chain uses TRBV28 and TRBJ2-1, with 10 bases lining up with TRBD2. The J segment lost 5 bases and the V segment lost 2 bases, leaving 12 bases of the junction unmatched. Per germline, CDR1 MDHEN and CDR2 SYDVKM. This CDR3 comprises 18 residues. The CDR3, as DNA: TGTGCCAGCAGTTTAATACGAACGTTACTAGCGGGGCACAATGAGCAGTTCTTC. It encodes CASSLIRTLLAGHNEQFF.

The V gene is TRBV7-2, the J gene TRBJ1-1; 10 bases fit TRBD1. This CDR3 region has 14 residues. Germline V gene sequence: CDR1 SGHTA, CDR2 FQGNSA. V shed 5 bases and J 5 bases; nucleotides not matched to a gene: 5. The CDR3 nucleotides read TGTGCCAGCAGCAAAGACAGGGGGCAGACTGAAGCTTTCTTT. Protein: CASSKDRGQTEAFF.

This clone was seen just once. V gene TRBV20-1 combines with J gene TRBJ2-1, with D perhaps matching TRBD2 (6 bases). The CDR3 covers 11 residues. V was clipped by 5 bases and J by 7 bases, with 9 bases between them. CDR1 and CDR2 from the germline V gene are DFQATT and SNEGSKA (reference sequence). Written as DNA, the CDR3 is TGCAGTGCTGCTGGGGGGAATGAGCAGTTCTTC. It specifies CSAAGGNEQFF.

J is TRBJ2-5 and V is TRBV28; TRBD1 is a possible D gene (5 bases). The end of the DNA aligns better with TRBJ2-7, so the J call may be wrong. Germline V gene data show CDR1 as MDHEN and CDR2 as SYDVKM. The CDR3 loop spans 16 amino acids. The CDR3 sequence: CASSFSLTVTDYEQYF. DNA for the CDR3: TGTGCCAGCAGTTTCTCCCTGACAGTTACAGATTACGAGCAGTACTTC.

This clone has more than one count but fewer than ten. This sequence joins TRBV7-2 and TRBJ1-2; D not resolved. The CDR3 runs 11 residues. The V end lost 3 bases, the J end lost 5 bases, and 4 bases lay between the germline ends. The germline V gene encodes CDR1 SGHTA and CDR2 FQGNSA. CDR3: CASSFGYGYTF. Here the CDR3 DNA reads TGTGCCAGCAGCTTTGGGTATGGCTACACCTTC. Filled out from reference TRBV7-2 and TRBJ1-2, the complete variable domain reads GAGVSQSPSNKVTEKGKDVELRCDPISGHTALYWYRQSLGQGLEFLIYFQGNSAPDKSGLPSDRFSAERTGGSVSTLTIQRTQQEDSAVYLCASSFGYGYTFGSGTRLTVV.

This clone is a singleton in its sample. This rearrangement joins TRBV29-1 to TRBJ2-5; TRBD1 agrees at 8 bases. The CDR3 contains 13 residues. V dropped 6 bases and J dropped 1; count of bases not matched to a gene: 4. Germline-derived CDR1 and CDR2 are SQVTM and ANQGSEA. The DNA for the CDR3 is TGCAGCGTGGCTGGACAGGGCCAAGAGACCCAGTACTTC. Translating gives CSVAGQGQETQYF.